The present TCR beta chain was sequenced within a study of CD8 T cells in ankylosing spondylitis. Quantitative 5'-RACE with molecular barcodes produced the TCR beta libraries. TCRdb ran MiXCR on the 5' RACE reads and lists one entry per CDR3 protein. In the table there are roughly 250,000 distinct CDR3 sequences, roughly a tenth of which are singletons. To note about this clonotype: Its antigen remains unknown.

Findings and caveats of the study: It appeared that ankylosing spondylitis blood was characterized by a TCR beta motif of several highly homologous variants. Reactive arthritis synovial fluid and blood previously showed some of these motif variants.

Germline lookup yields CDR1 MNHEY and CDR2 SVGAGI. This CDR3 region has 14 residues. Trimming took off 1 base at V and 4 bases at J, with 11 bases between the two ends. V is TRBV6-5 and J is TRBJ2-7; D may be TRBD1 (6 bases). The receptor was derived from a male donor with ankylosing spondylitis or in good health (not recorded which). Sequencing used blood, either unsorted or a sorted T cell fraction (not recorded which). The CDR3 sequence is CASSYFQGIYEQYF. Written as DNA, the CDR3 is TGTGCCAGCAGTTACTTCCAGGGGATATACGAGCAGTACTTC.